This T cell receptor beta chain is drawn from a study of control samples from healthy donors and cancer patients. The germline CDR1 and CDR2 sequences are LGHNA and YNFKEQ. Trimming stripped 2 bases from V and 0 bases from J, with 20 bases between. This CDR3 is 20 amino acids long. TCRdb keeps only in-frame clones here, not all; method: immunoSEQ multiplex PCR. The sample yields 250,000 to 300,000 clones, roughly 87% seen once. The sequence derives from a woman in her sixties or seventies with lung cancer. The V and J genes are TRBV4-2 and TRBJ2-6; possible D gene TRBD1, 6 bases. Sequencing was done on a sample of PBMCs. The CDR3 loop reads CASSQTSGRGRSSGANVLTF. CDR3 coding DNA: TGTGCCAGCAGCCAAACCTCCGGCAGGGGCCGATCCTCTGGGGCCAACGTCCTGACTTTC.